The following is a T cell receptor (beta chain) sequence with its context. This sample stems from a study of blood T cells in healthy people across ages. CDR1 and CDR2 (germline): KGHDR, SFDVKD. V lost 4 bases to trimming and J lost 2 bases, with 12 bases between them. The CDR3 is 15 amino acids. The use of a sample-barcoded 5' primer and a J-beta primer mix characterized a second PCR of roughly 6 to 11 cycles. TCRdb re-called the 5' RACE reads through MiXCR, storing one row per CDR3 protein. This sample has roughly 800,000 distinct CDR3 sequences, with 53% found just once. The genes are TRBV24-1 and TRBJ2-3; a possible D gene is TRBD2 (5 bases). The sequenced material came from blood. This clonotype originated in an elderly man in good health. The CDR3 DNA sequence: TGTGCCACCAGTGACCGGACTCATTCCACAGATACGCAGTATTTT. Protein sequence: CATSDRTHSTDTQYF.